A selection of T cell receptor beta chains follows, all from one sample in a study of blood T cells in healthy people across ages. One entry per CDR3 protein, called by TCRdb with MiXCR from the 5' RACE reads. The sample consists of about 780,000 distinct CDR3 sequences, 46% of them appearing once. Specimen: blood. The source is an older man in good health. Both conserved end residues are part of each CDR3. A D gene is named only where the DNA matches it firmly. Expanded clones get a size class; other rows say once, few or many, or leave the size out.

>TRBV30|-|TRBJ2-3|-
TGTGCCTGGACGCGACAGAGCACAGATACGCAGTATTTT
CAWTRQSTDTQYF
>TRBV20-1|-|TRBJ2-7|-
TGCAGTGCTAGCCCTAGCGACAGCTCCTACGAGCAGTACTTC
CSASPSDSSYEQYF
>TRBV25-1|-|TRBJ2-5|-
TGTGCCAGCAGTGAATTTAAAGAGACCCAGTACTTC
CASSEFKETQYF
>TRBV12-3/TRBV12-4|-|TRBJ2-1|-
TGTGCCAGCACCTTGGGGCGGTTTGACAATGAGCAGTTCTTC
CASTLGRFDNEQFF
>TRBV5-1|few|TRBJ2-5|TRBD2
TGCGCCAGCAGCTTGGGGGCCGGGACTAGCGTTGAGACCCAGTACTTC
CASSLGAGTSVETQYF
>TRBV7-2|few|TRBJ2-7|-
TGTGCCAGCAGCTTAGGAGGATTTGCTCGCTACGAGCAGTACTTC
CASSLGGFARYEQYF
>TRBV7-2|few|TRBJ2-3|TRBD2
TGTGCCAGCAGCTTCGGACTAGCGGGAGGGACAGATACGCAGTATTTT
CASSFGLAGGTDTQYF
>TRBV29-1|-|TRBJ1-5|-
TGCAGCGTTGACAGCGGGCGGGGTCAGCCCCAGCATTTT
CSVDSGRGQPQHF
>TRBV12-3/TRBV12-4|many|TRBJ1-4|-
TGTGCCAGCAGTGGATTAGGACAGACAACTAATGAAAAACTGTTTTTT
CASSGLGQTTNEKLFF
>TRBV11-3|few|TRBJ2-1|-
TGTGCCAGCAGCTGCAGGGAGGAACGGGGGCCCGTGGGATACAATGAGCAGTTCTTC
CASSCREERGPVGYNEQFF
>TRBV20-1|-|TRBJ2-7|TRBD1
TGCAGTGCTAGAGTAAGCCAGGGGGCCCACGAGCAGTACTTC
CSARVSQGAHEQYF
>TRBV20-1|-|TRBJ2-7|TRBD2
TGCAGCGCTCGGACTAGCGGATGGCTCTACGATGAGCAGTACTTC
CSARTSGWLYDEQYF
>TRBV13|-|TRBJ2-3|TRBD1
TGTGCCAGCAGCTCCGGAGCGACAGGGGGGTACACAGATACGCGGTATTTT
CASSSGATGGYTDTRYF
>TRBV20-1|few|TRBJ2-7|-
TGCAGTGCTACCCGTCTAGCGAGATCACGAAGCTCCTACAATGAGCAGTACTTC
CSATRLARSRSSYNEQYF
>TRBV5-1|-|TRBJ2-5|-
TGCGCCAGCAGCGACAGACACTCTCAAGAGACCCAGTACTTC
CASSDRHSQETQYF
>TRBV2|-|TRBJ2-7|TRBD1
TGTGCCAGCAACGGACAGGGGACGTACGAGCAGTACTTC
CASNGQGTYEQYF
>TRBV18|-|TRBJ2-5|TRBD1
TGTGCCAGCTCACCGACGGGACAGGGAAGAGAGACCCAGTACTTC
CASSPTGQGRETQYF
>TRBV12-3/TRBV12-4|-|TRBJ2-7|TRBD2
TGTGCCAGCAGTTTAGAGCGGGATAACGAGCAGTACTTC
CASSLERDNEQYF
>TRBV7-2|-|TRBJ2-5|-
TGTGCCAGCACCTTGATAGGACAGCCTTACAATGAGCAGTACTTC
CASTLIGQPYNEQYF
>TRBV27|many|TRBJ2-7|TRBD2
TGTGCCAGCAGTTTGAGACTAGCGGGAGCGAGATCCTACGAGCAGTACTTC
CASSLRLAGARSYEQYF
>TRBV28|-|TRBJ2-7|TRBD1
TGTGCCAGCAGAACACCGGGACAGGGTTTCTACGAGCAGTACTTC
CASRTPGQGFYEQYF
>TRBV10-3|-|TRBJ2-3|TRBD2
TGTGCCATCAGTGAGAGTAGCGGGAGGGGGAATACGCAGTATTTT
CAISESSGRGNTQYF
>TRBV4-2|few|TRBJ2-1|-
TGTGCCAGCAGCGCACCGGGGGTGGGAGAAAAGGATGAGCAGTTCTTC
CASSAPGVGEKDEQFF
>TRBV5-1|few|TRBJ1-1|TRBD1
TGCGCCAGCAGACTAAGACAGGGAACGACTGAAGCTTTCTTT
CASRLRQGTTEAFF
>TRBV24-1|-|TRBJ1-2|-
TGTGCCACCAGTGACACCGTGGGCTATGGCTACACCTTC
CATSDTVGYGYTF
>TRBV4-3|-|TRBJ1-2|-
TGCGCCAGCAGCCAAGATCTTCCAGGGCATAACTATGGCTACACCTTC
CASSQDLPGHNYGYTF
>TRBV7-2|-|TRBJ2-1|-
TGTGCCAGCAGCTTAGCGAGGGGGGGGTACAATGAGCAGTTATTC
CASSLARGGYNEQLF
>TRBV13|-|TRBJ2-7|-
TGTGCCAGCAGCGACCTGGGAGCGGGTGAGCAGTACTTC
CASSDLGAGEQYF
>TRBV6-2/TRBV6-3|-|TRBJ2-7|-
TGTGCCAGCAGTGACCCCCAAGCCACCTACGAGCAGTACTTC
CASSDPQATYEQYF
>TRBV5-1|few|TRBJ2-4|-
TGCGCCAGCACTTCGGACAGTCTGACCATTCAGTACTTC
CASTSDSLTIQYF
>TRBV5-1|-|TRBJ1-2|-
TGCGCCAGCAGCGAAGACCAGGGAGACGGCTGCACCTTC
CASSEDQGDGCTF
>TRBV29-1|-|TRBJ2-1|-
TGCAGCGTCGCCCCGGGGAGGTTTGTTGAGCAGTTCTTC
CSVAPGRFVEQFF
>TRBV20-1|-|TRBJ1-1|TRBD1
TGCAATGCTAGAGAGGGGGACAGGGCCACTGAAGCTTTCTTT
CNAREGDRATEAFF
>TRBV29-1|-|TRBJ2-5|-
TGCAGCGTTGATAGTCGGCGGGAACAGACCCAGTACTTC
CSVDSRREQTQYF
>TRBV7-9|-|TRBJ2-3|-
TGTGCCAGCAGCCCCTTAGGAGTTGGGGATACGCAGTATTTT
CASSPLGVGDTQYF
>TRBV30|-|TRBJ2-3|-
TGTGCCTGGGGTACTAGCACAGATACGCAGTATTTT
CAWGTSTDTQYF
>TRBV29-1|-|TRBJ2-7|-
TGCAGCGTTACAGGGAGGCCGAATTACTACGAGCAGTACTTC
CSVTGRPNYYEQYF
>TRBV6-5|-|TRBJ2-7|-
TGTGCCAGCAGTTTTACAGTGGCTTCCTACGAGCAGTACTTC
CASSFTVASYEQYF
>TRBV29-1|once|TRBJ2-7|-
TGCAGCGTAATGGACAGCTACTCCTACGAGCAGTACTTC
CSVMDSYSYEQYF
>TRBV12-3/TRBV12-4|-|TRBJ2-3|-
TGTGCCAGCAGTTTAGATCGGAGCACTAGAGCAGATACGCAGTATTTT
CASSLDRSTRADTQYF
>TRBV9|-|TRBJ1-1|-
TGTGCCAGCAGCAAGACGGGGTACACTGAAGCTTTCTTT
CASSKTGYTEAFF
>TRBV29-1|-|TRBJ1-1|-
TGCAGCGTTGTGGTGACAGAGAACACTGAAGCTTTCTTT
CSVVVTENTEAFF
>TRBV5-1|-|TRBJ2-1|TRBD2
TGCGCCAGCAGCTCGACTAGCGGGGGGGAATACAATGAGCAGTTCTTC
CASSSTSGGEYNEQFF
>TRBV3-1|-|TRBJ1-1|TRBD1
TGTGCCAGCAGCCCAAGTGACAGGGGGACTGAAGCTTTCTTT
CASSPSDRGTEAFF